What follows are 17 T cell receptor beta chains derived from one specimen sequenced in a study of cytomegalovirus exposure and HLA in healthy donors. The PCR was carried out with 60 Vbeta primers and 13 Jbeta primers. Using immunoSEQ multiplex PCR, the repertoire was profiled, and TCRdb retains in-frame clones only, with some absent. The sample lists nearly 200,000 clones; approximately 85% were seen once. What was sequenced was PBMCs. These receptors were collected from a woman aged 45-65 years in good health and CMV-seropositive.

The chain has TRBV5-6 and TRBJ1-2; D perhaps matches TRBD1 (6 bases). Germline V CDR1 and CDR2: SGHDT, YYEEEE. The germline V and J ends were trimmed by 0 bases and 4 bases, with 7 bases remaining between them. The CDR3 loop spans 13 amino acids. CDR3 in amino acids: CASSLGTVYGYTF. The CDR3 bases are TGTGCCAGCAGCTTGGGGACAGTCTATGGCTACACCTTC.

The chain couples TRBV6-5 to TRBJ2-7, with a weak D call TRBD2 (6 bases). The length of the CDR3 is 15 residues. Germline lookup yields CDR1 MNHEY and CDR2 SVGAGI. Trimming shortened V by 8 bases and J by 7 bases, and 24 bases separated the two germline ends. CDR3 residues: CASSPSGTLRGEQYF. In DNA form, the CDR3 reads TGTGCCAGCTCCCCTTCAGGGACGCTACGGGGGGAGCAGTACTTC.

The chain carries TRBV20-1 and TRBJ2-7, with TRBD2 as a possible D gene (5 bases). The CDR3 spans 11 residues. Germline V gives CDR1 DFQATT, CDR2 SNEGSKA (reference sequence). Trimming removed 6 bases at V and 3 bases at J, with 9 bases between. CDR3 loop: CSATGSYEQYF. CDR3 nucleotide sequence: TGCAGTGCAACGGGGAGCTACGAGCAGTACTTC.

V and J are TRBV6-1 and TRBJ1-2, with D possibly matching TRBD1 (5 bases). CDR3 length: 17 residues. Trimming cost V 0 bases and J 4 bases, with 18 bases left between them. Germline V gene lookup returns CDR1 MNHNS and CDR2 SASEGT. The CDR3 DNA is TGTGCCAGCAGTGAAGCCCATTCCGCAGGGTCCGCCTATGGCTACACCTTC. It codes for CASSEAHSAGSAYGYTF.

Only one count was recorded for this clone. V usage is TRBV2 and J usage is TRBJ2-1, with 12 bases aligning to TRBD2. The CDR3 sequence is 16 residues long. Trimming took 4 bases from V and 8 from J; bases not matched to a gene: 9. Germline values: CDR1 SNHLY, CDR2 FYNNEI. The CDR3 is CASSVPLAGGKDEQFF. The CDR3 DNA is TGTGCCAGCAGTGTCCCGCTAGCGGGAGGGAAAGATGAGCAGTTCTTC.

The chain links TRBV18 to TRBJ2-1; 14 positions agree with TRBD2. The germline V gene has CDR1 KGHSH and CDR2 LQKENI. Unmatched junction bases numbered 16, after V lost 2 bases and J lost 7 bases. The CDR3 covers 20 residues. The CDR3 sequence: CASSPFQGLAGATSRNEQFF. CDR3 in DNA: TGTGCCAGCTCACCATTCCAGGGACTAGCGGGAGCCACCTCGCGGAATGAGCAGTTCTTC.

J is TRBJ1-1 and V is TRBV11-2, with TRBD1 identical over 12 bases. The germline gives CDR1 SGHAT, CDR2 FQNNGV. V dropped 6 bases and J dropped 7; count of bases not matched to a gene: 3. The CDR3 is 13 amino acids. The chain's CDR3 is CASRRDRGLEAFF. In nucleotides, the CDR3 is TGTGCCAGCAGGAGGGACAGGGGGCTTGAAGCTTTCTTT.

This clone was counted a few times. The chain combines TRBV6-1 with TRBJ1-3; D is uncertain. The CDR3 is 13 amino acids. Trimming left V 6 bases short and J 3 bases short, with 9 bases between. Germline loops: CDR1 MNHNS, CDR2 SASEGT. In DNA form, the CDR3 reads TGTGCCAGCAGAATAAGAGGTGGAAACACCATATATTTT. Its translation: CASRIRGGNTIYF.

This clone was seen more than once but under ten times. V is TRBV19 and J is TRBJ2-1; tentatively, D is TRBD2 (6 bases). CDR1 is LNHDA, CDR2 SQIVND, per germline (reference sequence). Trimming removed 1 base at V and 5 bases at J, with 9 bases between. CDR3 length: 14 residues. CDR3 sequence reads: CASSIARGHNEQFF. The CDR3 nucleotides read TGTGCCAGTAGTATAGCGCGGGGACACAATGAGCAGTTCTTC.

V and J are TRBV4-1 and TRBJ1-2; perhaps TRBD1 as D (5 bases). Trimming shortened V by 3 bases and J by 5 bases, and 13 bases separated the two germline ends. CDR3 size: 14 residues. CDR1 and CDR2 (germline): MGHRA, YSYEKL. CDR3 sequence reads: CASSQGTGPYGYTF. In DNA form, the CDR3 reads TGCGCCAGCAGCCAGGGAACAGGACCATATGGCTACACCTTC.

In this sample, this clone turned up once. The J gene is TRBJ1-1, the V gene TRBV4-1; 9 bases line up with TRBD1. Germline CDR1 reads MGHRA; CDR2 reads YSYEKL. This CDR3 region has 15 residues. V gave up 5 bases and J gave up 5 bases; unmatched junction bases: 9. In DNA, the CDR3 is TGCGCCAGCAGCAAAGGGACAGGGAAGGGGACTGAAGCTTTCTTT. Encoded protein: CASSKGTGKGTEAFF.

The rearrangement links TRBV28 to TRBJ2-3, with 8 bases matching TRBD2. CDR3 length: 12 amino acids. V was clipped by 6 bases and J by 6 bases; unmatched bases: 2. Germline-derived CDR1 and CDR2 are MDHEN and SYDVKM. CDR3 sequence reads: CASRTGGDTQYF. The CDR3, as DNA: TGTGCCAGCAGAACGGGGGGGGATACGCAGTATTTT.

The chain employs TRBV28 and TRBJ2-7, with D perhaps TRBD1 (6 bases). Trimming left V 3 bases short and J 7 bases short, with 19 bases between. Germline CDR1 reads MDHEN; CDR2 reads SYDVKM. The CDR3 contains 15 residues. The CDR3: CASSFARGAIGEQYF. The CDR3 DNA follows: TGTGCCAGCAGTTTTGCCAGGGGTGCGATCGGGGAGCAGTACTTC.

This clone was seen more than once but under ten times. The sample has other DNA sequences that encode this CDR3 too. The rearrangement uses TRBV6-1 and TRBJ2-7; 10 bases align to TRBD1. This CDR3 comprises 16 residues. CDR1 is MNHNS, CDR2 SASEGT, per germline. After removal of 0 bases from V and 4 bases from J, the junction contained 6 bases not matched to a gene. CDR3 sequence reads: CASSEALGQGTYEQYF. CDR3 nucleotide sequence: TGTGCCAGCAGTGAAGCGTTGGGACAGGGGACGTACGAGCAGTACTTC.

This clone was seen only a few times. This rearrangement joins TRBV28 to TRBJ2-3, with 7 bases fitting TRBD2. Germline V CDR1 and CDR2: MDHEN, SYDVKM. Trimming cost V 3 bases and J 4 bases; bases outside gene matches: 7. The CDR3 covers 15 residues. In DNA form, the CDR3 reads TGTGCCAGCAGTTTTCCCGGACTAGGATCAGATACGCAGTATTTT. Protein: CASSFPGLGSDTQYF.

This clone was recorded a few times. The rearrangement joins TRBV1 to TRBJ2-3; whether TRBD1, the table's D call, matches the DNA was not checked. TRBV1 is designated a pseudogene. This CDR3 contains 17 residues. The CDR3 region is CTSSPRTVCDGTDTQYF. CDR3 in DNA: TGCACCAGCAGCCCCCGGACAGTATGCGATGGCACAGATACGCAGTATTTT.

The CDR3 loop reads CASSPEGSDRVSLIYEQYF. For the CDR3, the DNA is TGTGCCAGCTCACCAGAGGGGAGTGACAGGGTCAGCCTTATCTACGAGCAGTACTTC. The V call is TRBV18, the J call TRBJ2-7; the match to TRBD1 covers 7 bases. Germline CDR1 is KGHSH and CDR2 is LQKENI. V was clipped by 2 bases and J by 3 bases; unmatched bases: 19. The CDR3 sequence is 19 residues long.